This is a list of T cell receptor beta chains from one sample in a study of glioma-infiltrating T cells after dendritic cell vaccination. Clones were read by immunoSEQ multiplex PCR, and TCRdb kept only the in-frame ones, dropping some. The sample has roughly 85,000 clones, 85% seen once; the top ten hold more than 8%. This sample comprised blood, obtained after dendritic cell vaccination. Every receptor here comes from a human donor with glioblastoma. Each CDR3 is given with its conserved first and last residue. The order of the fields is D gene, V gene, J gene, clone size, CDR3 DNA, CDR3 protein. D genes are given only for firm matches. Some rows mark clone size as missing; the rest say once, few, many or name a class of expanded clone.

>NA|TRBV4-3|TRBJ1-1|NA
TGCGCCAGCAGCCAAGATGGGAGAGAAGCTTTCTTT
CASSQDGREAFF
>NA|TRBV18|TRBJ1-1|few
TGTGCCAGCTCACTTTTTTCAGGGAACACTGAAGCTTTCTTT
CASSLFSGNTEAFF
>NA|TRBV7-2|TRBJ1-2|NA
TGTGCCAGCAGCTCCCTCGGGAGGACGAAGGACTATGGCTACACCTTC
CASSSLGRTKDYGYTF
>TRBD2|TRBV11-2|TRBJ2-3|NA
TGTGCCAGCAGCTTACTAGCGGGAGTTCTGCGTAGTTTTACAGATACGCAGTATTTT
CASSLLAGVLRSFTDTQYF
>NA|TRBV13|TRBJ1-2|NA
TGTGCCAGCAGCTCCCGGGGGGGCTATGGCTACACCTTC
CASSSRGGYGYTF
>NA|TRBV25-1|TRBJ1-4|NA
TGTGCCAGCAGTGAGCCGGGACAAATTAATGAAAAACTGTTTTTT
CASSEPGQINEKLFF
>NA|TRBV7-9|TRBJ1-2|NA
TGTGCCAGCAGCTTAGGCCACCCGGGTGGCTACACCTTC
CASSLGHPGGYTF
>TRBD2|TRBV7-3|TRBJ2-3|NA
TGTGCCAGCAGCCCCGGACTAGCGGATAGCACAGATACGCAGTATTTT
CASSPGLADSTDTQYF
>NA|TRBV5-4|TRBJ1-1|NA
TGTGCCAGCAGCTTGGCCTGGGGAGCCGTGAACACTGAAGCTTTCTTT
CASSLAWGAVNTEAFF
>NA|TRBV7-6|TRBJ2-5|NA
TGTGCCAGCAGCTTACGCGAAGAGACCCAGTACTTC
CASSLREETQYF
>NA|TRBV2|TRBJ2-2|NA
TGTGCCAGCAGTGCCAGGGGAAGGAATACCGGGGAGCTGTTTTTT
CASSARGRNTGELFF
>NA|TRBV4-1|TRBJ1-4|NA
TGCGCCAGCAGCCCATACCAAAACGAGGGAAAACTGTTTTTT
CASSPYQNEGKLFF
>NA|TRBV2|TRBJ2-7|NA
TGTGCCAGCAGTGAAAATTCGGGGTACGAGCAGTACTTC
CASSENSGYEQYF
>NA|TRBV5-1|TRBJ2-3|NA
TGCGCCAGCAGCTTGGGCCAGAGCACAGATACGCAGTATTTT
CASSLGQSTDTQYF
>TRBD2|TRBV9|TRBJ2-5|NA
TGTGCCAGCAGCGGTAGCGGGAGGGGCTCTTTACGAACCCAGTACTTC
CASSGSGRGSLRTQYF
>NA|TRBV5-1|TRBJ2-5|NA
TGCGCCAGCAGCAAAGGGGGAGAGAACCAAGAGACCCAGTACTTC
CASSKGGENQETQYF
>TRBD2|TRBV19|TRBJ2-7|NA
TGTGCCAGTAGTATAGGACTAGCGGGATCATACGAGCAGTACTTC
CASSIGLAGSYEQYF
>TRBD1|TRBV7-2|TRBJ2-3|NA
TGTGCCAGCAGCTTTGACAGGGGAAGGGCAGATACGCAGTATTTT
CASSFDRGRADTQYF
>TRBD1|TRBV19|TRBJ2-7|NA
TGTGCCAGTAGTGCTACAGGGGATTGGTACGAGCAGTACTTC
CASSATGDWYEQYF
>NA|TRBV6-5|TRBJ2-7|NA
TGTGCCAGTTCCGCGGACAAGCCCTACGAGCAGTACTTC
CASSADKPYEQYF
>TRBD1|TRBV2|TRBJ1-2|NA
TGTGCCAGCAAGGACAGGGGAAACTATGGCTACACCTTC
CASKDRGNYGYTF
>TRBD2|TRBV6-4|TRBJ2-5|once
TGTGCCAGCGGGGGCACCGGGACTAGCGGGAGGGCCGGGCAAGAGACCCAGTACTTC
CASGGTGTSGRAGQETQYF
>TRBD2|TRBV4-2|TRBJ2-2|NA
TGTGCCAGCAGCCGACCCTCCGGGACTAGCGGGAGGTGGTCGAACACCGGGGAGCTGTTTTTT
CASSRPSGTSGRWSNTGELFF
>NA|TRBV2|TRBJ1-5|NA
TGTGCCAGCAGTGAAGAGGGAGTTAGCAATCAGCCCCAGCATTTT
CASSEEGVSNQPQHF
>TRBD2|TRBV7-2|TRBJ2-3|NA
TGTGCCAGCAGTATAGCTCCTAGCGGGAGTCTAACAGATACGCAGTATTTT
CASSIAPSGSLTDTQYF
>NA|TRBV9|TRBJ2-5|NA
TGTGCCAGCAGCGTCTTGGGGGCGGTCGGAGAGACCCAGTACTTC
CASSVLGAVGETQYF
>TRBD1|TRBV5-1|TRBJ2-7|NA
TGCGCCAGCAGCTTAGATGGGACAGGGGGTGTATACGAGCAGTACTTC
CASSLDGTGGVYEQYF
>TRBD1|TRBV5-3|TRBJ1-5|NA
TGTGCCAGCGGGAGTTGGGACAGGGAAGAAGTGCGCAATCAGCCCCAGCATTTT
CASGSWDREEVRNQPQHF
>NA|TRBV29-1|TRBJ2-5|NA
TGCAGCGTTCTGGGAGTCGGACAGAAAGAGACCCAGTACTTC
CSVLGVGQKETQYF
>TRBD1|TRBV15|TRBJ1-2|NA
TGTGCCACCAGCAGAGACCCAGGACAGGGCTATGGCTACACCTTC
CATSRDPGQGYGYTF
>TRBD1|TRBV6-5|TRBJ1-5|NA
TGTGCCAGCAGTAAGCAGGGGGCCTTTCAGCCCCAGCATTTT
CASSKQGAFQPQHF
>NA|TRBV4-3|TRBJ2-7|NA
TGCGCCAGCAGCCAAGATCGGTCAGGGCACAACGAGCAGTACTTC
CASSQDRSGHNEQYF
>NA|TRBV6-5|TRBJ1-1|NA
TGTGCCAGCAGCGGTGGTTCGAACACTGAAGCTTTCTTT
CASSGGSNTEAFF
>NA|TRBV18|TRBJ2-7|NA
TGTGCCAGCTCACCACCGCCAGGGTTGAACGAGCAGTACTTC
CASSPPPGLNEQYF
>NA|TRBV6-5|TRBJ1-1|once
TGTGCCAGCAGTTCCTCGGGCACGATGAACACTGAAGCTTTCTTT
CASSSSGTMNTEAFF
>NA|TRBV28|TRBJ2-7|NA
TGTGCCAGCAGTTCTGACAGCTACGAGCAGTACTTC
CASSSDSYEQYF
>TRBD1|TRBV28|TRBJ2-7|NA
TGTGCCACCGGACAGGTCTACGAGCAGTACTTC
CATGQVYEQYF
>NA|TRBV13|TRBJ2-7|NA
TGTGCCAGCAGCTTTAGGGCAGGGGTCTACGAGCAGTACTTC
CASSFRAGVYEQYF
>TRBD2|TRBV7-2|TRBJ2-3|NA
TGTGCCAGCAGCTCTAGCGGGGGGGCTGCAGATACGCAGTATTTT
CASSSSGGAADTQYF
>TRBD1|TRBV9|TRBJ1-3|once
TGTGCCAGCAGCGCTCGACAGGGCGTCTCTGGAAACACCATATATTTT
CASSARQGVSGNTIYF
>TRBD1|TRBV7-2|TRBJ1-6|NA
TGTGCCAGCAGCTTAGTCCTCGGGACAGGGAATTCACCCCTCCACTTT
CASSLVLGTGNSPLHF
>TRBD1|TRBV9|TRBJ2-7|NA
TGTGCCAGCAGCTTATCCGGGACAGGGAGCGAGCAGTACTTC
CASSLSGTGSEQYF
>NA|TRBV28|TRBJ2-7|NA
TGTGCCAGCAGTTTCCGCGGGGATAACTACGAGCAGTACTTC
CASSFRGDNYEQYF
>NA|TRBV19|TRBJ1-2|NA
TGTGCCAGTAGTGCGGGACCTAAGTATGGCTACACCTTC
CASSAGPKYGYTF